A selection of T cell receptor beta chains follows, all from one sample in a study of cytomegalovirus exposure and HLA in healthy donors. Data came from immunoSEQ multiplex PCR; TCRdb stores just in-frame clones and leaves some out. Among almost 80,000 clones, under 70% were seen once, and the ten largest hold about 6.9%. The sample was PBMCs. Every receptor here comes from a woman aged 45 to 65 in good health and CMV-seropositive. Both conserved end residues are part of each CDR3. A D gene is named only where the DNA matches it firmly. The size entry is marked missing in some rows and otherwise reads once, few, many or a size class.

clone_size j_call d_call v_call cdr3_length cdr3_nt cdr3_aa
. TRBJ1-2 . TRBV6-5 14 TGTGCCAGCAGTTACAGCATGGGGGCTGAGGGCTACACCTTC CASSYSMGAEGYTF
. TRBJ1-2 . TRBV5-4 13 TGTGCCAGCAGCTTTCTTCCCCACTATGGCTACACCTTC CASSFLPHYGYTF
. TRBJ1-5 . TRBV19 15 TGTGCCAGTAGTATAGATCCAGGGAGCAATCAGCCCCAGCATTTT CASSIDPGSNQPQHF
. TRBJ1-1 . TRBV25-1 12 TGTGCCAGCAATCAAGGGGACACTGAAGCTTTCTTT CASNQGDTEAFF
. TRBJ1-1 TRBD1 TRBV9 16 TGTGCCAGCAGCCCGACCGGGACAGGGGGCGCGGGCGGAGCTTTCTTT CASSPTGTGGAGGAFF
few TRBJ1-2 TRBD1 TRBV28 15 TGTGCCAGCAGTTTGGGGGGACAGCTTAACTATGGCTACACCTTC CASSLGGQLNYGYTF
few TRBJ1-2 . TRBV25-1 13 TGTGCCAGCAGTGACCCTTGGGGCCATGGCTACACCTTC CASSDPWGHGYTF
. TRBJ2-3 . TRBV4-2 15 TGTGCCAGCAGCCAAGAGGGGGACTTATCAGATACGCAGTATTTT CASSQEGDLSDTQYF
. TRBJ1-2 . TRBV6-1 11 TGTGCCAGCAGTGAAGTCGAGGGCTACACCTTC CASSEVEGYTF
. TRBJ2-3 TRBD1 TRBV5-1 15 TGCGCCAGCAGCGGAGGACAGGGGTCCACAGATACGCAGTATTTT CASSGGQGSTDTQYF
. TRBJ2-3 . TRBV5-1 14 TGCGCCAGCAGCTTCAGATCGTTCACAGATACGCAGTATTTT CASSFRSFTDTQYF
. TRBJ1-4 TRBD1 TRBV9 14 TGTGCCAGCAGCGTGGGGACAGAAGGTGAAAAACTGTTTTTT CASSVGTEGEKLFF
. TRBJ1-2 . TRBV7-2 11 TGTGCCAGCAGCCAGAACTATGGCTACACCTTC CASSQNYGYTF
. TRBJ1-2 . TRBV5-5 14 TGTGCCAGCAGCATACTAACCGGGAGACCCGGCTACACCTTC CASSILTGRPGYTF
once TRBJ1-3 . TRBV10-3 14 TGTGCCATCAGTGAGGCGGAACCAGGAAACACCATATATTTT CAISEAEPGNTIYF
. TRBJ2-7 . TRBV4-2 12 TGTGCCAGCAGCCAACCTAGCTACGAGCAGTACTTC CASSQPSYEQYF
once TRBJ2-7 TRBD2 TRBV7-9 15 TGTGCCAGCAGCTTTGCCGCTAGCGGGTCCTACGAGCAGTACTTC CASSFAASGSYEQYF
. TRBJ1-2 TRBD1 TRBV19 13 TGTGCCAGTAGAGTAGGGGGCGGCTATGGCTACACCTTC CASRVGGGYGYTF
. TRBJ1-5 . TRBV6-1 14 TGTGCCAGTTGGAGGGGTCCGGCGGATCAGCCCCAGCATTTT CASWRGPADQPQHF
few TRBJ2-3 TRBD1 TRBV5-6 15 TGTGCCAGCAGCCGGGACAGCGGATACACAGATACGCAGTATTTT CASSRDSGYTDTQYF
. TRBJ2-1 . TRBV9 16 TGTGCCAGCAGCGCTCCTGAGGGGGGGGGCCTCAATGAGCAGTTCTTC CASSAPEGGGLNEQFF
. TRBJ1-3 . TRBV7-7 15 TGTGCCAGCAGAGAGAAACAGTCCTCTGGAAACACCATATATTTT CASREKQSSGNTIYF